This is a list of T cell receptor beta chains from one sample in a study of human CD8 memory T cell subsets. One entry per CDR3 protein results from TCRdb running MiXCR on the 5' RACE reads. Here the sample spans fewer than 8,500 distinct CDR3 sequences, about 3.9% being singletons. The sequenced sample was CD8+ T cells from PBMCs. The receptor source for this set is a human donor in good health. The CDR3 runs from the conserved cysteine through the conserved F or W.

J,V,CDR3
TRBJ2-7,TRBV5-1,CASSPELRDYEQYF
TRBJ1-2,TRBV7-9,CASSSTTGGGYTF
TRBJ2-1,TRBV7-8,CASSLPLGDKDEQFF
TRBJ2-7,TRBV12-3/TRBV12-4,CASNPGLSPSYEQYF
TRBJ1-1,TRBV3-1,CASSHSADLNTEAFF
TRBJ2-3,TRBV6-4,CASIWERPPTGSTDTQYF
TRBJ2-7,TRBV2,CASNPGLAGVGYEQYF
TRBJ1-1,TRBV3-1,CASSQDGVRTEAFF
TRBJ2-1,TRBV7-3,CASSFRTSGSTEQFF
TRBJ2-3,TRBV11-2,CASSLRDDTDTQYF
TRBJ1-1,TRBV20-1,CSARDSRSPGFKAFF
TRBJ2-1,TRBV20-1,CSARKPSVDSGEQFF
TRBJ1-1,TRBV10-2,CASRDGTQKVRNTEAFF